The 30 T cell receptor beta chains presented below share a single source sample, sequenced in a study of regulatory T cells in long-lasting Graves disease. As to time point: persistent/refractory GD, antithyroid drugs over 5 years with positive TRAb. Extracted RNA from PBMCs served as the source of the TCR library. Construction of TCR beta libraries relied on iRepertoire HTBI primers and on Arm-PCR targeting CDR3 regions. TCRdb redid the calling of the multiplex PCR reads with MiXCR, one entry per CDR3 protein. The sample holds around 450,000 distinct CDR3 sequences, roughly 21% seen once. Sequencing was performed on peripheral blood mononuclear cells (PBMCs), taken when the disease was refractory, from a patient treated with antithyroid drugs. The receptors shown here come from a female donor with Graves disease.

This clonotype was seen repeatedly, ten times or more. The chain has TRBV11-1 and TRBJ1-1, with D possibly being TRBD1 (5 bases). Between the trimmed V and J ends, which lost 4 bases and 1 base, there was a span of 19 bases. This CDR3 contains 17 residues. CDR1 is SGHAT and CDR2 is FQDESV in the germline V gene (reference sequence). This CDR3 is CASSSRKPGMTNTEAFF. In DNA, the CDR3 is TGTGCCAGCAGCTCACGCAAGCCAGGGATGACGAACACTGAAGCTTTCTTT. The full variable domain, completed using reference TRBV11-1 and TRBJ1-1, is EAEVAQSPRYKITEKSQAVAFWCDPISGHATLYWYRQILGQGPELLVQFQDESVVDDSQLPKDRFSAERLKGVDSTLKIQPAELGDSAMYLCASSSRKPGMTNTEAFFGQGTRLTVV.

The chain has TRBV6-1 and TRBJ2-7; the D is unclear. Germline CDR1 reads MNHNS; CDR2 reads SASEGT. With 10 bases removed from V and 7 bases from J, the gap between germline ends came to 17 bases. This CDR3 is built from 12 residues. The CDR3 nucleotides read TGTGCCACACGGAAGGCCCTCGGGGAGCAGTACTTC. This codes for CATRKALGEQYF.

CDR3 loop: CASSASGGGTQYF. The CDR3 nucleotides are TGTGCCAGCTCGGCATCAGGGGGCGGTACCCAGTACTTC. V is TRBV12-3 or TRBV12-4 and J is TRBJ2-5; TRBD1 matches 8 bases. The CDR3 is 13 amino acids. The ends lost 8 bases at V and 8 bases at J; junction bases unmatched: 10.

As concerns this clonotype: A much bigger clone sits one base away, suggesting this may be a read error. The V and J genes are TRBV7-3 and TRBJ1-1; weak D call: TRBD1 (5 bases). V was pared by 5 bases and J by 5 bases, with 24 bases between. This CDR3 region has 17 residues. Germline values: CDR1 SGHTA, CDR2 FQGTGA. This CDR3 reads CASSPIPMGVQGTEAFF. The CDR3, as DNA: TGTGCCAGCAGCCCGATTCCTATGGGGGTTCAGGGTACTGAAGCTTTCTTT.

This clonotype was counted at least ten times. The V and J genes are TRBV12-3 or TRBV12-4 and TRBJ2-7, with D maybe TRBD1 (5 bases). CDR3 length: 14 residues. Trimming removed 5 bases from V and 2 bases from J, with 13 bases in between. The CDR3: CASSTPDRAYEQYF. The CDR3 DNA reads TGTGCCAGCAGTACGCCCGACAGAGCCTACGAGCAGTACTTC.

V is TRBV29-1 and J is TRBJ2-2, with 7 bases aligning to TRBD2. V shed 3 bases, J shed 5 bases, and the junction held 6 bases outside the gene matches. CDR1 and CDR2 from the germline V gene are SQVTM and ANQGSEA. This CDR3 spans 14 amino acids. DNA of the CDR3: TGCAGCGTTGATAAGGCCGGGAGGACCGGGGAGCTGTTTTTT. It translates to CSVDKAGRTGELFF.

This clonotype was detected many times. V usage is TRBV12-3 or TRBV12-4 and J usage is TRBJ2-5; the D gene is possibly TRBD1 (6 bases). The CDR3 consists of 14 residues. V was shortened by 5 bases and J by 1 base, with 11 bases between the two germline ends. The CDR3 is CASSPQGRQETQYF. DNA for the CDR3: TGTGCCAGCAGTCCACAGGGCCGCCAAGAGACCCAGTACTTC.

The chain has TRBV28 and TRBJ2-1, with D hard to call. The V gene's germline CDR1 is MDHEN and CDR2 SYDVKM. The CDR3 runs 13 residues. V was shortened by 9 bases and J by 5 bases, with 14 bases between the two germline ends. CDR3 nucleotides: TGTGCCAGTTGCCTTCTGGGAAACAATGAGCAGTTCTTC. Encoded protein: CASCLLGNNEQFF.

This clonotype was found many times. The V gene is TRBV30, the J gene TRBJ1-1; D possibly corresponds to TRBD1 (5 bases). The CDR3 is 12 amino acids. V gave up 5 bases and J gave up 4 bases, with 11 bases separating them. Germline assignment: CDR1 GTSNPN and CDR2 SVGIG (reference sequence). CDR3 DNA: TGTGCCTGGGCTGGGGGGGGCACTGAAGCTTTCTTT. The encoded protein is CAWAGGGTEAFF.

In its sample, this clonotype was seen many times. For the CDR3, the DNA is TGTGCCATCAGTGAGTCGGTAGCGGGATACCTCGAGCAGTACTTC. Translated: CAISESVAGYLEQYF. This chain uses TRBV10-3 with TRBJ2-7, with 8 bases matching TRBD2. CDR3 length: 15 amino acids. The V and J ends lost 0 bases and 6 bases, in that order; junction bases with no gene match: 7. Germline CDR1 ENHRY, CDR2 SYGVKD.

This chain uses TRBV20-1 with TRBJ2-3; 10 nucleotides match TRBD2. V was pared by 2 bases and J by 2 bases, with 7 bases of the junction left unmatched. The CDR3 runs to 16 residues. Germline V gene lookup returns CDR1 DFQATT and CDR2 SNEGSKA (reference sequence). The CDR3 DNA follows: TGCAGTGCTAGAAAGTCTAGCGGGGGAACCACAGATACGCAGTATTTT. Translating it yields CSARKSSGGTTDTQYF.

A note on this clonotype: A clone one base away is much larger, so this may be a read error. The chain joins TRBV7-2 to TRBJ1-4; no firm D call. Germline V gene data show CDR1 as SGHTA and CDR2 as FQGNSA. The CDR3 sequence is 17 residues long. Trimming pared 5 bases from V and 5 bases from J, leaving 21 bases between. This chain's CDR3 is CASSHPKRQTENEKLFF. CDR3 DNA: TGTGCCAGCAGCCACCCAAAAAGGCAGACGGAAAATGAAAAACTGTTTTTT.

This clonotype was counted a few times. V usage is TRBV10-3 and J usage is TRBJ1-2, with TRBD1 as a possible D gene (5 bases). This CDR3 has 13 residues. V lost 11 bases and J lost 1, with 14 bases in between. Germline-derived CDR1 and CDR2 are ENHRY and SYGVKD. The DNA for the CDR3 is TGTGCCTCCGCAGGGTCGCTTAACTATGGCTACACCTTC. Translated, it gives CASAGSLNYGYTF.

This chain links TRBV5-1 with TRBJ2-7; TRBD1 agrees at 12 bases. This CDR3 region has 19 residues. J lost 0 bases, V lost 0 bases, and 10 bases had no gene match. Germline CDR1 reads SGHRS; CDR2 reads YFSETQ. DNA of the CDR3: TGCGCCAGCAGCTTGGTAATGGGACAGGGGGCCGAAAGCTCCTACGAGCAGTACTTC. It encodes CASSLVMGQGAESSYEQYF.

In this sample, this clonotype turned up many times. J is TRBJ2-7 and V is TRBV20-1; TRBD2 matches at 9 bases. CDR3 length equals 13 residues. Germline V lookup: CDR1 DFQATT, CDR2 SNEGSKA (reference sequence). V lost 3 bases, J lost 6 bases, and 6 bases stayed unmatched. CDR3 region: CSASLAGVGEQYF. DNA for the CDR3: TGCAGTGCTAGTTTAGCGGGGGTCGGCGAGCAGTACTTC.

This clonotype was seen a few times. The chain recombines TRBV4-2 with TRBJ2-7; 7 bases are shared with TRBD1. Germline V gene lookup returns CDR1 LGHNA and CDR2 YNFKEQ. The length of the CDR3 is 14 residues. Trimming removed 0 bases from V and 3 bases from J; junction bases left unmatched: 2. CDR3 nucleotides: TGTGCCAGCAGCCAAGAGGACAGGAACTACGAGCAGTACTTC. Amino acids: CASSQEDRNYEQYF.

Only a few counts were recorded for this clonotype. The chain links TRBV6-2 or TRBV6-3 to TRBJ1-3; 7 bases agree with TRBD1. V was clipped by 2 bases and J by 0 bases; unmatched bases: 4. Germline V gene lookup returns CDR1 MNHEY and CDR2 SVGEGT. The CDR3 has 16 residues. CDR3: CASSYGTASSGNTIYF. CDR3 DNA: TGTGCCAGCAGTTACGGGACAGCCAGCTCTGGAAACACCATATATTTT.

A note on this clonotype: A much larger clonotype is one base distant, so this may be a read error. This chain links TRBV30 with TRBJ1-2; TRBD1 aligns across 7 bases. Germline V gene data show CDR1 as GTSNPN and CDR2 as SVGIG (reference sequence). The CDR3 has 12 amino acids. For the CDR3, the DNA is TGTGTCTGGAGGGAAGGGGGCCATGGCTACACCTTC. Its protein is CVWREGGHGYTF.

Only a few counts were recorded for this clonotype. CDR3 in DNA: TGCGCCAGCAGCCAGAGGCGCACAGATACGCAGTATTTT. Translated, it gives CASSQRRTDTQYF. The chain employs TRBV5-1 and TRBJ2-3; D gene unclear. The germline V gene has CDR1 SGHRS and CDR2 YFSETQ. The ends were cut back, 4 bases at V and 1 base at J, with 7 bases in the middle. This CDR3 has 13 amino acids. The complete variable domain, with remaining parts taken from reference TRBV5-1 and TRBJ2-3, reads KAGVTQTPRYLIKTRGQQVTLSCSPISGHRSVSWYQQTPGQGLQFLFEYFSETQRNKGNFPGRFSGRQFSNSRSEMNVSTLELGDSALYLCASSQRRTDTQYFGPGTRLTVL.

This clonotype was picked up a small number of times. The chain recombines TRBV20-1 with TRBJ2-7; no reliable D call. Deletions cut 5 bases from V and 3 bases from J, with 17 bases between. CDR1 is DFQATT, CDR2 SNEGSKA, per germline (reference sequence). The CDR3 runs 14 residues. The CDR3 sequence is CSASWAPGSYEQYF. CDR3 nucleotides: TGCAGTGCTTCATGGGCGCCAGGTAGCTACGAGCAGTACTTC.

This clonotype was detected ten times or more. The chain employs TRBV10-3 and TRBJ2-7, with TRBD2 identical over 10 bases. J lost 3 bases, V lost 11 bases, and 13 bases had no gene match. The CDR3 covers 15 residues. The germline CDR1 and CDR2 sequences are ENHRY and SYGVKD. In DNA form, the CDR3 reads TGTGCCTCGTGGTCCCGGACTAGCGGTAACTACGAGCAGTACTTC. Encoded protein: CASWSRTSGNYEQYF.

This clonotype was seen repeatedly, ten times or more. V is TRBV28 and J is TRBJ1-5; 7 nucleotides match TRBD1. The trim removed 8 bases at V and 0 bases at J, leaving 7 bases unmatched. Looked up from germline, CDR1 is MDHEN and CDR2 is SYDVKM. The CDR3 is made up of 15 amino acids. CDR3 sequence (DNA): TGTGCCAGCCTGCCCGGGACAGATAGCAATCAGCCCCAGCATTTT. This gives the protein CASLPGTDSNQPQHF.

This clonotype was detected a few times. The J gene is TRBJ2-7, the V gene TRBV29-1; TRBD2 is a possible D gene (6 bases). From germline, CDR1 is SQVTM and CDR2 ANQGSEA. This CDR3 has 12 amino acids. The ends were cut back, 8 bases at V and 3 bases at J, with 14 bases in the middle. CDR3 amino acids: CSPCGTLYEQYF. In DNA form, the CDR3 reads TGCAGCCCCTGCGGGACCCTCTACGAGCAGTACTTC.

At least ten counts were recorded for this clonotype. This chain links TRBV7-8 with TRBJ1-5, with 10 bases that match TRBD1. V was clipped by 1 base and J by 6 bases; unmatched bases: 3. The CDR3 is 15 residues long. The germline gives CDR1 SGHVS, CDR2 FQNEAQ. CDR3 residues: CASSLGQGAGQPQHF. The CDR3 DNA follows: TGTGCCAGCAGCTTAGGACAGGGGGCAGGTCAGCCCCAGCATTTT.

This clonotype came up a few times. This sequence joins TRBV29-1 and TRBJ1-1; the D gene is possibly TRBD1 (5 bases). Deletions cut 2 bases from V and 1 base from J, with 17 bases between. This CDR3 has 16 amino acids. In germline, CDR1 is SQVTM, CDR2 ANQGSEA. The CDR3 DNA is TGCAGCGTTGAAAGGGCAGGGAGAGGCGAGAACACTGAAGCTTTCTTT. It yields the protein CSVERAGRGENTEAFF.

In this sample, this clonotype turned up many times. V is TRBV28 and J is TRBJ2-7; 8 bases are shared with TRBD1. The CDR3 spans 14 residues. Germline lookup yields CDR1 MDHEN and CDR2 SYDVKM. V lost 4 bases, J lost 3 bases, and 5 bases stayed unmatched. The CDR3 protein is CASSSGQGLYEQYF. The CDR3 DNA sequence: TGTGCCAGCAGTTCTGGACAGGGACTCTACGAGCAGTACTTC. The whole variable domain, filled in from reference TRBV28 and TRBJ2-7, reads DVKVTQSSRYLVKRTGEKVFLECVQDMDHENMFWYRQDPGLGLRLIYFSYDVKMKEKGDIPEGYSVSREKKERFSLILESASTNQTSMYLCASSSGQGLYEQYFGPGTRLTVT.

V gene TRBV19 combines with J gene TRBJ2-7, with a possible D match to TRBD1 (6 bases). The CDR3 covers 14 residues. The V gene lost 5 bases and the J gene lost 0 bases, with 11 bases spanning the gap. Germline V gene lookup returns CDR1 LNHDA and CDR2 SQIVND (reference sequence). The CDR3 region is CASSHDRFSYEQYF. As DNA, the CDR3 is TGTGCCAGTAGTCACGACAGGTTCTCCTACGAGCAGTACTTC.

This sequence joins TRBV10-3 and TRBJ2-5; no reliable D call. V was pared by 4 bases and J by 2 bases, with 8 bases between. There are 13 residues in the CDR3. Germline V gene lookup returns CDR1 ENHRY and CDR2 SYGVKD. The CDR3 DNA reads TGTGCCATCAGTGGAAACACGCAAGAGACCCAGTACTTC. Translating it yields CAISGNTQETQYF.

This clonotype occurred a few times. This may be a read error, as it is one base from a much larger clone. The V and J genes are TRBV6-2 or TRBV6-3 and TRBJ1-2, with 8 bases aligning to TRBD1. The CDR3 has 17 residues. The germline gives CDR1 MNHEY, CDR2 SVGEGT. The CDR3 loop is CAGSYRPIGTGHYGYTF. The CDR3 DNA follows: TGTGCCGGCAGTTACCGACCGATCGGGACAGGCCACTATGGCTACACCTTC.

This clonotype showed up many times. V is TRBV28 and J is TRBJ1-5; TRBD1 might be the D (6 bases). Between the trimmed V and J ends, which lost 3 bases and 1 base, there was a span of 16 bases. The CDR3 totals 17 residues. Germline CDR1 MDHEN, CDR2 SYDVKM. CDR3 sequence (DNA): TGTGCCAGCAGTTTTCAGGGGATGGTCATCAGCAATCAGCCCCAGCATTTT. Translated, it gives CASSFQGMVISNQPQHF.